Listed below are T cell receptor beta chains from one sample, sequenced in a study of blood T cell repertoires in COVID-19. TCRdb's copy holds only in-frame clones and misses some; the assay was immunoSEQ multiplex PCR. The data contain about 20,000 clones, approximately 84% of them singletons. The sample taken for sequencing was peripheral blood. The receptor source for this set is a human donor with active COVID-19. The donor label of this sample is uncertain. CDR3s include the opening cysteine and the closing phenylalanine or tryptophan. Rows give clone size only sometimes, using once, few, many, or a class for an expanded clone.

abundance	v_gene	len	j_gene	CDR3aa
-	TRBV10-1	16	TRBJ2-3	CASSEPKDTEEDTQYF
-	TRBV7-9	17	TRBJ1-3	CASSLVRGGVAGNTIYF
medium-sized	TRBV5-1	14	TRBJ2-6	CASSGFSGANVLTF
-	TRBV7-8	14	TRBJ1-5	CASSPSLGVQPQHF
-	TRBV7-6	14	TRBJ2-5	CASSLLAGQETQYF
-	TRBV6-2/TRBV6-3	14	TRBJ2-3	CASSRGLVTDTQYF
-	TRBV27	15	TRBJ2-1	CASRGDRGLNNEQFF
-	TRBV5-1	13	TRBJ1-1	CASSLVLDTEAFF
-	TRBV28	15	TRBJ1-4	CASSSFNREGEKLFF
-	TRBV5-1	15	TRBJ1-4	CASSQAGGPVVKLFF
few	TRBV7-2	15	TRBJ2-1	CASSLSSGGHNEQFF
-	TRBV12-3/TRBV12-4	11	TRBJ1-2	CASSRYFGYTF
-	TRBV6-4	17	TRBJ2-6	CASVTGQESSGANVLTF
-	TRBV7-3	13	TRBJ2-1	CASSLPNNNEQFF
-	TRBV10-3	18	TRBJ1-2	CAITDSLGTGIESYGYTF
-	TRBV18	13	TRBJ1-1	CASSLDRNTEAFF
-	TRBV2	15	TRBJ2-7	CASTLTSGAPYEQYF
-	TRBV6-5	15	TRBJ1-2	CASSYSDRPNYGYTF
-	TRBV9	14	TRBJ1-2	CASSPEEEWNGYTF
-	TRBV29-1	13	TRBJ2-7	CSVWDTHSYEQYF